A single sample gave rise to the 28 T cell receptor beta chains below, sequenced in a study of long-term antiretroviral therapy in people with HIV. Survey-level resolution applied to immunoSEQ assay v3.0. The method was immunoSEQ multiplex PCR; TCRdb's version includes in-frame clones alone and lacks a portion of them. The data hold approximately 19,000 clones, with over 80% observed a single time. The material sequenced was unsorted PBMCs, taken 2.1 years after starting antiretroviral therapy. The source of these receptors is a man between 18 and 35 years old with HIV.

This clone was detected a few times. The rearrangement joins TRBV27 to TRBJ2-7, with 8 nucleotides matching TRBD1. Germline CDR1 and CDR2: MNHEY and SMNVEV (reference sequence). With V trimmed by 5 bases and J by 0 bases, 9 bases remained unmatched. This CDR3 spans 16 amino acids. Here the CDR3 DNA reads TGTGCCAGCAGTCATGCTCAGGGGGCTAGCTCCTACGAGCAGTACTTC. Translated: CASSHAQGASSYEQYF.

This clone was recorded once. The chain combines TRBV27 with TRBJ2-3; 10 positions match TRBD2. V was pared by 5 bases and J by 2 bases, with 7 bases of the junction left unmatched. Germline CDR1 reads MNHEY; CDR2 reads SMNVEV (reference sequence). The CDR3 consists of 16 residues. The CDR3 reads CASSLLAGTTTDTQYF. The CDR3 DNA follows: TGTGCCAGCAGTCTACTAGCGGGGACGACCACAGATACGCAGTATTTT.

This chain links TRBV28 with TRBJ2-7; 11 positions agree with TRBD1. The CDR3 is made up of 15 amino acids. V lost 4 bases and J lost 6; bases outside the gene matches: 8. The germline V gene encodes CDR1 MDHEN and CDR2 SYDVKM. The CDR3 region has the DNA TGTGCCAGCAGTTCCTGGGACAGGGGGGCACTCGAGCAGTACTTC. It specifies CASSSWDRGALEQYF.

The gene calls are TRBV7-3 and TRBJ2-2, with D unresolved. Germline-derived CDR1 and CDR2 are SGHTA and FQGTGA. This CDR3 is built from 13 residues. Trimming took off 5 bases at V and 6 bases at J, with 10 bases between the two ends. For the CDR3, the DNA is TGTGCCAGCAGCCCATTCGGACCCGGGGAGCTGTTTTTT. Protein: CASSPFGPGELFF.

The rearrangement joins TRBV4-1 to TRBJ2-7; tentatively, D is TRBD1 (5 bases). The CDR3 totals 13 residues. Trimming took 4 bases from V and 3 from J, leaving 10 bases between them. Germline V gene sequence: CDR1 MGHRA, CDR2 YSYEKL. CDR3 coding DNA: TGCGCCAGCAGCCTACGCGACAGCTACGAGCAGTACTTC. It specifies CASSLRDSYEQYF.

J is TRBJ1-4 and V is TRBV15; no firm D call. V was pared by 5 bases and J by 8 bases, with 18 bases between. This CDR3 region has 15 residues. Germline CDR1 and CDR2: LNHNV and YYDKDF (reference sequence). CDR3 bases: TGTGCCACCAGCTCCCAGCGCGTGCGAGGGGAAAAACTGTTTTTT. The encoded protein is CATSSQRVRGEKLFF. The full variable domain, rest sourced from reference TRBV15 and TRBJ1-4, is DAMVIQNPRYQVTQFGKPVTLSCSQTLNHNVMYWYQQKSSQAPKLLFHYYDKDFNNEADTPDNFQSRRPNTSFCFLDIRSPGLGDTAMYLCATSSQRVRGEKLFFGSGTQLSVL.

The table lists this clone with a count of one. The rearrangement links TRBV5-6 to TRBJ2-2; TRBD2 is a possible D gene (6 bases). The germline V gene encodes CDR1 SGHDT and CDR2 YYEEEE. Trimming removed 1 base at V and 9 bases at J, with 16 bases between. The CDR3 has 15 amino acids. CDR3 sequence reads: CASSLWVSGRRELFF. CDR3 sequence (DNA): TGTGCCAGCAGCTTGTGGGTGAGCGGGCGACGGGAGCTGTTTTTT.

V usage is TRBV7-9 and J usage is TRBJ1-6; 7 bases align to TRBD1. Germline V CDR1 and CDR2: SEHNR, FQNEAQ (reference sequence). The ends lost 5 bases at V and 10 bases at J; junction bases unmatched: 11. CDR3 length: 15 residues. CDR3 in DNA: TGTGCCAGCAGCCCCAGCGGGGACAGAGGGTCACCCCTCCACTTT. Encoded protein: CASSPSGDRGSPLHF.

The chain combines TRBV6-5 with TRBJ1-1; D may be TRBD1 (5 bases). V lost 7 bases and J 3 bases, leaving 18 bases between the germline ends. The germline CDR1 and CDR2 sequences are MNHEY and SVGAGI. The CDR3 length is 15 residues. The CDR3 here is CASNHPWGGDTEAFF. The CDR3, as DNA: TGTGCCAGCAACCACCCATGGGGGGGTGACACTGAAGCTTTCTTT.

The J gene is TRBJ2-1, the V gene TRBV7-3, with a tentative D call TRBD2 (6 bases). The CDR3 has 13 residues. V was cut by 5 bases and J by 5 bases, with 10 bases left in between. Germline-derived CDR1 and CDR2 are SGHTA and FQGTGA. This CDR3 reads CASSPPGDNEQFF. The CDR3, as DNA: TGTGCCAGCAGCCCCCCGGGAGACAATGAGCAGTTCTTC.

The V gene is TRBV9, the J gene TRBJ2-7; TRBD2 aligns across 9 bases. The CDR3 runs to 13 residues. V was pared by 3 bases and J by 9 bases, with 7 bases of the junction left unmatched. Looked up from germline, CDR1 is SGDLS and CDR2 is YYNGEE. Written as DNA, the CDR3 is TGTGCCAGCAGCGGACCTAGCGGGATAGGGCAGTACTTC. It is translated as CASSGPSGIGQYF.

The rearrangement uses TRBV2 and TRBJ2-7; 8 nucleotides agree with TRBD2. Germline CDR1 SNHLY, CDR2 FYNNEI. The CDR3 is 19 amino acids. Trimming removed 2 bases from V and 3 bases from J; junction bases left unmatched: 18. Here the CDR3 reads CASSEMGLPSGRPFYEQYF. In DNA form, the CDR3 reads TGTGCCAGCAGTGAAATGGGTTTACCTAGCGGGCGACCCTTCTACGAGCAGTACTTC.

The chain joins TRBV7-9 to TRBJ2-1; D possibly corresponds to TRBD2 (6 bases). Germline CDR1 and CDR2: SEHNR and FQNEAQ (reference sequence). The CDR3 spans 13 residues. Trimming took 8 bases from V and 8 from J, leaving 16 bases between them. The CDR3 spells CASPPPGVDEQFF. The CDR3 DNA sequence: TGTGCCAGCCCCCCCCCGGGAGTGGATGAGCAGTTCTTC.

V and J are TRBV7-2 and TRBJ1-2; a weak D match, TRBD1 (5 bases). The V and J ends lost 1 base and 3 bases respectively, with 12 bases between them. This CDR3 contains 15 residues. CDR1 SGHTA and CDR2 FQGNSA come from the germline V gene. The CDR3 is CASSLGGQIHYGYTF. For the CDR3, the DNA is TGTGCCAGCAGCTTAGGGGGCCAGATCCACTATGGCTACACCTTC.

This chain connects TRBV9 to TRBJ1-1; D not certain. The CDR3 sequence is 14 residues long. Trimming took 3 bases from V and 8 from J, leaving 17 bases between them. In germline, CDR1 is SGDLS, CDR2 YYNGEE. In nucleotides, the CDR3 is TGTGCCAGCAGCGCCTCCCTGAGGCTCGACGAAGCTTTCTTT. Translating gives CASSASLRLDEAFF.

The chain links TRBV4-3 to TRBJ1-4; TRBD1 is a possible D gene (5 bases). With 0 bases removed from V and 1 base from J, the gap between germline ends came to 12 bases. The CDR3 covers 17 residues. Germline V gene data show CDR1 as LGHNA and CDR2 as YSLEER. CDR3 DNA: TGCGCCAGCAGCCAAGAGGGAGGAAGGGGAACTAATGAAAAACTGTTTTTT. Amino acids: CASSQEGGRGTNEKLFF.

This clone has more than one count but fewer than ten. The V gene is TRBV9, the J gene TRBJ2-7; D is ambiguous. Trimming took off 0 bases at V and 3 bases at J, with 7 bases between the two ends. The CDR3 consists of 13 residues. The germline V gene has CDR1 SGDLS and CDR2 YYNGEE. Here the CDR3 reads CASSVAPYYEQYF. CDR3 nucleotide sequence: TGTGCCAGCAGCGTAGCGCCTTACTACGAGCAGTACTTC.

The V call is TRBV7-3, the J call TRBJ2-7, with 7 bases matching TRBD1. The V gene end was trimmed by 4 bases and the J gene end by 6 bases; junction bases not matched to a gene: 9. CDR3 length equals 14 residues. In germline, CDR1 is SGHTA, CDR2 FQGTGA. This CDR3 is CASSSSNRGGEQYF. CDR3 DNA sequence: TGTGCCAGCAGCTCAAGCAACAGGGGCGGCGAGCAGTACTTC.

The chain carries TRBV5-6 and TRBJ2-7, with 12 positions matching TRBD2. The ends lost 4 bases at V and 4 bases at J; junction bases unmatched: 9. CDR1 SGHDT and CDR2 YYEEEE come from the germline V gene. The CDR3 spans 16 residues. The CDR3 DNA reads as TGTGCCAGCAGCACACGGACTAGCGGGAATATATACGAGCAGTACTTC. Translation gives CASSTRTSGNIYEQYF.

The J gene is TRBJ1-1, the V gene TRBV30; D call uncertain. Germline CDR1 GTSNPN, CDR2 SVGIG (reference sequence). Trimming pared 4 bases from V and 8 bases from J, leaving 8 bases between. The CDR3 runs to 10 residues. CDR3 amino acids: CAWKRVEAFF. CDR3 nucleotide sequence: TGTGCCTGGAAGAGGGTCGAAGCTTTCTTT.

This clone was seen once. This chain connects TRBV7-8 to TRBJ2-7, with D unclear. V lost 2 bases and J lost 2, with 10 bases in between. This CDR3 contains 14 residues. Germline V gene lookup returns CDR1 SGHVS and CDR2 FQNEAQ. CDR3 in DNA: TGTGCCAGCAGCTTATACGGAGAACCCTACGAGCAGTACTTC. Encoded protein: CASSLYGEPYEQYF.

This clone was detected only once. V gene TRBV6-5 combines with J gene TRBJ2-7, with D possibly being TRBD2 (5 bases). This CDR3 is built from 13 residues. Trimming pared 2 bases from V and 1 base from J, leaving 6 bases between. From germline, CDR1 is MNHEY and CDR2 SVGAGI. The CDR3 DNA reads as TGTGCCAGCAGTTACCGGGGATCCTACGAGCAGTACTTC. This gives the protein CASSYRGSYEQYF.

In DNA form, the CDR3 reads TGTGCCAGCAGCTTAGACCCCCCGACTAACCAAGAGACCCAGTACTTC. The encoded protein is CASSLDPPTNQETQYF. The V gene is TRBV7-8, the J gene TRBJ2-5, with D possibly matching TRBD2 (5 bases). The CDR3 extends over 16 amino acids. Trimming left V 1 base short and J 0 bases short, with 12 bases between. Per the germline V gene, CDR1 is SGHVS and CDR2 is FQNEAQ.

The rearrangement links TRBV28 to TRBJ1-2; no definite D call. Deletions cut 4 bases from V and 3 bases from J, with 15 bases between. Germline lookup yields CDR1 MDHEN and CDR2 SYDVKM. CDR3 size: 15 residues. CDR3 region: CASSSPAPTDYGYTF. DNA for the CDR3: TGTGCCAGCAGTTCACCCGCGCCTACTGACTATGGCTACACCTTC.

This clone was found once. The rearrangement uses TRBV6-5 and TRBJ1-1, with 8 bases identical to TRBD1. V shed 6 bases and J 8 bases; nucleotides not matched to a gene: 8. Germline V CDR1 and CDR2: MNHEY, SVGAGI. This CDR3 is built from 13 residues. Here the CDR3 reads CASRDRDRLEAFF. CDR3 DNA: TGTGCCAGCAGAGACCGGGACAGGCTCGAAGCTTTCTTT.

The V call is TRBV7-9, the J call TRBJ2-5; D is ambiguous. Germline V gene sequence: CDR1 SEHNR, CDR2 FQNEAQ (reference sequence). Trimming took off 5 bases at V and 4 bases at J, with 17 bases between the two ends. CDR3 length equals 15 residues. CDR3 in amino acids: CASSILHIRPETQYF. CDR3 DNA: TGTGCCAGCAGCATACTACACATACGACCAGAGACCCAGTACTTC.

The chain is built from TRBV30 and TRBJ2-2; D ambiguous. CDR3 length: 12 amino acids. The V gene lost 2 bases and the J gene lost 8 bases, with 9 bases spanning the gap. Germline CDR1 GTSNPN, CDR2 SVGIG (reference sequence). The CDR3 bases are TGTGCCTGGAGTATTGGGGTGGGGGAGCTGTTTTTT. This codes for CAWSIGVGELFF.

CDR3 in DNA: TGCAGCGTAGCCGGGACGCTCTACGAGCAGTACTTC. It is translated as CSVAGTLYEQYF. The J gene is TRBJ2-7, the V gene TRBV29-1; D could derive from TRBD1 or TRBD2 (5 bases each). Germline assignment: CDR1 SQVTM and CDR2 ANQGSEA. The CDR3 is 12 amino acids. The ends were cut back, 6 bases at V and 3 bases at J, with 12 bases in the middle.